This T cell receptor beta chain was recovered during a study of blood T cell repertoires in COVID-19. Original processing notes: By means of reference gene primer amplification, nucleated cell counts were estimated. Assay: immunoSEQ multiplex PCR; the TCRdb copy retains only in-frame clones and omits some. From that table come the V and J calls and clone size; the DNA was used to work out D and trimming. Among around 100,000 clones listed, about 80% were seen once. V dropped 5 bases and J dropped 2; count of bases not matched to a gene: 5. There are 16 residues in the CDR3. Germline-derived CDR1 and CDR2 are KGHSH and LQKENI.

This clonotype originated in a human donor in a cohort sampled during active COVID-19. The sequencing input was peripheral blood. The gene calls are TRBV18 and TRBJ1-3; 11 bases match TRBD1. The CDR3 protein is CASSAGQGATGNTIYF. The DNA for the CDR3 is TGTGCCAGCTCAGCCGGACAGGGGGCGACTGGAAACACCATATATTTT.